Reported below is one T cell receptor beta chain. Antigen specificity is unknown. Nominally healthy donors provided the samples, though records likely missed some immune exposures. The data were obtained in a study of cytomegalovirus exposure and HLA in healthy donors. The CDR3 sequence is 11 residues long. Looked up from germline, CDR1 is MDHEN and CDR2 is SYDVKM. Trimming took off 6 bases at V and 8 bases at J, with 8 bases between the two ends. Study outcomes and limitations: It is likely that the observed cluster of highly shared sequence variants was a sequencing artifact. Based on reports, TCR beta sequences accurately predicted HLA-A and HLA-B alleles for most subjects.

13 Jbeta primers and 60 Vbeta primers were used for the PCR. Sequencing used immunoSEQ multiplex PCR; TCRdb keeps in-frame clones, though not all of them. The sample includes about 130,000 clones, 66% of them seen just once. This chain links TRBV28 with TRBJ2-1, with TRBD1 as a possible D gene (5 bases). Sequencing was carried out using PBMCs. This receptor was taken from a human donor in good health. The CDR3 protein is CASSPTDEQFF. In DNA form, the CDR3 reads TGTGCCAGCAGCCCGACAGATGAGCAGTTCTTC.